The next 18 T cell receptor beta chains were all read from a single sample in a study of blood T cells in healthy people across ages. A second PCR of roughly 7 to 11 cycles used a sample-barcoded 5' primer and a J-beta primer mix. TCRdb analysed the 5' RACE reads with MiXCR anew, one entry per CDR3 protein. The sample comprises more than 500,000 distinct CDR3 sequences, around 27% of which are singletons, and approximately 3.7% rests with the top ten. These data were also filed under a second study, of T cells of mothers and their children.

The sample was blood. These receptors all stem from a boy younger than 10 in good health.

The CDR3, as DNA: TGTGCCTGGAGTGGGGGGACTAACTCCTACGAGCAGTACTTC. As protein: CAWSGGTNSYEQYF. The J gene is TRBJ2-7, the V gene TRBV30, with 7 bases identical to TRBD2. The CDR3 sequence is 14 residues long. The germline V gene has CDR1 GTSNPN and CDR2 SVGIG (reference sequence). Germline trimming cut 1 base from V and 0 bases from J; bases unmatched to any gene: 3. Full variable domain (missing parts from reference TRBV30 and TRBJ2-7): SQTIHQWPATLVQPVGSPLSLECTVEGTSNPNLYWYRQAAGRGLQLLFYSVGIGQISSEVPQNLSASRPQDRQFILSSKKLLLSDSGFYLCAWSGGTNSYEQYFGPGTRLTVT.

In this sample, this clonotype turned up a few times. The rearrangement links TRBV6-5 to TRBJ1-2; possible D gene TRBD1, 6 bases. The germline V and J ends were trimmed by 5 bases and 12 bases, with 16 bases remaining between them. Germline V lookup: CDR1 MNHEY, CDR2 SVGAGI. The CDR3 is 12 residues long. This chain's CDR3 is CASSAQGRGHTF. The CDR3 DNA reads as TGTGCCAGCAGTGCACAGGGCCGGGGCCACACCTTC.

In regard to this clonotype: A read error is possible here, since a much larger clone lies one base away. No conserved phenylalanine or tryptophan ends this CDR3, so it is likely a read error. The V gene is TRBV28, the J gene TRBJ2-4; the D is unclear. The V gene's germline CDR1 is MDHEN and CDR2 SYDVKM. The V end was cut by 1 base, the J end by 0 bases, with 7 bases between. This CDR3 has 15 amino acids. This CDR3 reads CASSLYGVAKNIQYV. CDR3 bases: TGTGCCAGCAGTTTATACGGCGTAGCCAAAAACATTCAGTACGTC.

This chain uses TRBV13 with TRBJ1-4, with a possible D match to TRBD1 (6 bases). Trimming stripped 0 bases from V and 6 bases from J, with 11 bases between. This CDR3 has 15 amino acids. In germline, CDR1 is PRHDT, CDR2 FYEKMQ (reference sequence). CDR3 coding DNA: TGTGCCAGCAGCTTAGGGTACGAGGGGGATGAAAAACTGTTTTTT. This translates into CASSLGYEGDEKLFF.

Points on this clonotype: The junction departs from germline at one end; a sequencing error may be responsible. This sequence joins TRBV6-5 and TRBJ1-4, with D perhaps matching TRBD1 (6 bases). This CDR3 is 15 amino acids long. Germline CDR1 MNHEY, CDR2 SVGAGI. The CDR3 nucleotides are TGTGCCTGCAGTTACATGGGGGGCGCGTGGGAAAAACTGTTTTTT. It yields the protein CACSYMGGAWEKLFF.

V gene TRBV5-1 combines with J gene TRBJ1-1; TRBD1 aligns across 10 bases. V trimming: 4 bases; J trimming: 11 bases; junction bases outside the gene matches: 5. Germline V gives CDR1 SGHRS, CDR2 YFSETQ. The CDR3 consists of 12 residues. CDR3 loop: CASSQGQGVAFF. In DNA, the CDR3 is TGCGCCAGCAGCCAAGGACAGGGGGTTGCTTTCTTT.

This chain joins TRBV10-2 and TRBJ2-7, with 7 bases matching TRBD1. The J call may be incorrect, as the DNA end agrees better with TRBJ2-5. The germline V gene has CDR1 WSHSY and CDR2 SAAADI. CDR3 size: 13 residues. The CDR3 reads CASSDRGMETQYF. For the CDR3, the DNA is TGCGCCAGCAGTGACAGGGGGATGGAGACCCAGTACTTC.

This clonotype has only a few counts. The chain links TRBV27 to TRBJ2-1, with D possibly TRBD1 on 5 matching bases. The CDR3 runs 11 residues. Trimming pared 6 bases from V and 10 bases from J, leaving 10 bases between. Germline CDR1 reads MNHEY; CDR2 reads SMNVEV (reference sequence). The CDR3 protein is CASSSRQEQFF. For the CDR3, the DNA is TGTGCCAGCAGCTCCCGACAGGAGCAGTTCTTC.

The chain uses TRBV6-2 or TRBV6-3 and TRBJ2-5; 7 bases match TRBD2. The ends lost 5 bases at V and 4 bases at J; junction bases unmatched: 10. CDR1 and CDR2 from the germline V gene are MNHEY and SVGEGT. The CDR3 spans 15 residues. The CDR3 loop is CASSSQRGMGETQYF. The CDR3 nucleotides are TGTGCCAGCAGTAGCCAGCGGGGAATGGGAGAGACCCAGTACTTC.

This clonotype was counted between two and nine times. This chain joins TRBV10-3 and TRBJ2-5; maybe TRBD2 (5 bases). The last part of the DNA fits TRBJ2-7 better; the J call may be wrong. The CDR3 totals 14 residues. CDR1 is ENHRY and CDR2 is SYGVKD in the germline V gene. For the CDR3, the DNA is TGTGCCATCAGGGGGTCCGGCGGGCTCACCGAGCAGTACTTC. This translates into CAIRGSGGLTEQYF.

This chain connects TRBV5-1 to TRBJ1-1, with 7 bases fitting TRBD1. The germline CDR1 and CDR2 sequences are SGHRS and YFSETQ. The CDR3 length is 14 residues. After removal of 4 bases from V and 9 bases from J, the junction contained 12 bases not matched to a gene. The CDR3 DNA reads TGCGCCAGCAGCCTTTATAACCAGGGGGATCAAGCTTTCTTT. It codes for CASSLYNQGDQAFF.

This clonotype was recorded a few times. The chain links TRBV10-3 to TRBJ2-7, with no clear D. This CDR3 is 14 amino acids long. Germline CDR1 ENHRY, CDR2 SYGVKD. V was cut by 3 bases and J by 12 bases, with 21 bases left in between. CDR3 DNA sequence: TGTGCCATCAGTGATAGCACAGCCTCCCCGACCTGGTACTTC. Its protein is CAISDSTASPTWYF.

The chain uses TRBV5-1 and TRBJ2-7; TRBD2 is a possible D gene (5 bases). The CDR3 extends over 14 amino acids. CDR1 SGHRS and CDR2 YFSETQ come from the germline V gene. V was pared by 0 bases and J by 4 bases, with 11 bases between. The CDR3 DNA reads TGCGCCAGCAGCTTGGGAAGGACTGGGTACGAGCAGTACTTC. It translates to CASSLGRTGYEQYF.

The rearrangement joins TRBV11-1 to TRBJ1-1, with 8 bases identical to TRBD1. J was trimmed by 4 bases and V by 6 bases; bases with no gene match: 7. Looked up from germline, CDR1 is SGHAT and CDR2 is FQDESV (reference sequence). The CDR3 runs to 14 residues. The CDR3 here is CASRSTGAGTEAFF. CDR3 coding DNA: TGTGCCAGCAGATCGACAGGGGCAGGCACTGAAGCTTTCTTT.

This clonotype was observed at least ten times. J is TRBJ1-1 and V is TRBV12-3 or TRBV12-4; tentatively, D is TRBD1 (5 bases). V was cut by 4 bases and J by 1 base, with 7 bases left in between. CDR3 length: 13 residues. CDR3 sequence: CASSWTPNTEAFF. Here the CDR3 DNA reads TGTGCCAGCAGTTGGACACCGAACACTGAAGCTTTCTTT.

Turning to this clonotype: Possible read error: a much larger clone is one base away. The chain combines TRBV3-1 with TRBJ1-1; a weak D match, TRBD1 (6 bases). This CDR3 has 12 amino acids. V lost 4 bases to trimming and J lost 4 bases, with 7 bases between them. The germline V gene encodes CDR1 LGHDT and CDR2 YNNKEL (reference sequence). The CDR3 loop is CASSPGATEAFF. Here the CDR3 DNA reads TGTGCCAGCAGCCCAGGGGCCACTGAAGCTTTCTTT.

V is TRBV20-1 and J is TRBJ2-4, with D tentatively TRBD1 or TRBD2 (5 bases each). The V end lost 5 bases, the J end lost 0 bases, and 14 bases lay between the germline ends. The V gene's germline CDR1 is DFQATT and CDR2 SNEGSKA (reference sequence). CDR3 length: 15 amino acids. CDR3 DNA: TGCAGTGCTTTTGGGGACGCCCAAGCCAAAAACATTCAGTACTTC. Translation: CSAFGDAQAKNIQYF.

The CDR3: CASSSTGASYSGNTIYF. The CDR3 nucleotides are TGTGCCAGCTCATCTACAGGGGCCTCCTACTCTGGAAACACCATATATTTT. The genes are TRBV18 and TRBJ1-3; TRBD1 matches 7 bases. Germline CDR1 reads KGHSH; CDR2 reads LQKENI. The CDR3 spans 17 residues. With 5 bases clipped from V and 0 bases from J, the junction kept 10 bases outside the gene matches.